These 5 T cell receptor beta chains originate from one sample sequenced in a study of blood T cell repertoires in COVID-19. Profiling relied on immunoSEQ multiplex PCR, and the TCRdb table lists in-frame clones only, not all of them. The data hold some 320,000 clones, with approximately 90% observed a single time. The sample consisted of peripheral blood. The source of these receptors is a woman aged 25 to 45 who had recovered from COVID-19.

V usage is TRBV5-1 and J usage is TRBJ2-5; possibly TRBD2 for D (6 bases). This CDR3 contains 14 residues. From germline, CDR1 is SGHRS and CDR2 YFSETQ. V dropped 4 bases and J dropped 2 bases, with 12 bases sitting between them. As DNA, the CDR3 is TGCGCCAGCAGCGGAACGACTAGGCAAGAGACCCAGTACTTC. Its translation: CASSGTTRQETQYF.

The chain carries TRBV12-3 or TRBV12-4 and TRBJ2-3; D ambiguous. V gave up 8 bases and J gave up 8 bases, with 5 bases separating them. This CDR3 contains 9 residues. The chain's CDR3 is CASPVTQYF. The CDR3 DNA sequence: TGTGCCAGCCCTGTTACGCAGTATTTT.

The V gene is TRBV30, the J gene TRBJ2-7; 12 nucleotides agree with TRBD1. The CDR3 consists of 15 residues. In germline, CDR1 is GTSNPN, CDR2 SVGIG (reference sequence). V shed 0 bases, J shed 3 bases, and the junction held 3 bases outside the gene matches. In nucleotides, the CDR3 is TGTGCCTGGAGTGTAGGGACAGGGGGCTTCTACGAGCAGTACTTC. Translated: CAWSVGTGGFYEQYF.

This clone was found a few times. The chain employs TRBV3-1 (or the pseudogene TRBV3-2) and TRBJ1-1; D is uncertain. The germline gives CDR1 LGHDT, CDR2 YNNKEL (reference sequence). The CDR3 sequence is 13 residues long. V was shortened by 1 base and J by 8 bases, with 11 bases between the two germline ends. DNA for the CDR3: TGTGCCAGCAGCCAAGGGTGGAGTTCAGAAGCTTTCTTT. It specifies CASSQGWSSEAFF.

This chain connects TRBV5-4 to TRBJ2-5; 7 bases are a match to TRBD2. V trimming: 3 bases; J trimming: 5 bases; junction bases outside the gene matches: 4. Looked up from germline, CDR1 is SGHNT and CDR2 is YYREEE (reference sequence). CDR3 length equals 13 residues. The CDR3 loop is CASSWTRGETQYF. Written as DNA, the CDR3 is TGTGCCAGCAGCTGGACTAGAGGGGAGACCCAGTACTTC.